Listed below are T cell receptor beta chains from one sample, sequenced in a study of identical twins. MiXCR, run by TCRdb on the 5' RACE reads, gives a single entry per CDR3 protein. The sample contains hundreds of thousands of distinct CDR3 sequences, 18% of which appear only once. The same sample was also used in a study of T cells expressing NK-cell markers.

Material for sequencing was PBMCs. The receptors stem from a woman aged 18-35 years in good health. The CDR3 runs from the conserved cysteine through the conserved F or W. The D gene is left open where the match is weak. A row's size may be missing; if present it is once, few, many or a size class.

j_call | clone_size | d_call | v_call | cdr3_aa | cdr3_nt
TRBJ2-5 | NA | TRBD2 | TRBV20-1 | CSARTSGDQETQYF | TGCAGTGCTAGGACTAGCGGGGACCAAGAGACCCAGTACTTC
TRBJ2-3 | NA | NA | TRBV10-3 | CAIRPGTGGDTQYF | TGTGCCATCAGGCCCGGGACTGGTGGCGATACGCAGTATTTT
TRBJ2-6 | NA | TRBD1 | TRBV29-1 | CSVGQGASGANVLTF | TGCAGCGTTGGGCAGGGGGCTTCTGGGGCCAACGTCCTGACTTTC
TRBJ2-7 | NA | NA | TRBV21-1 | CASSKAQGTGIISYEQYF | TGTGCCAGCAGCAAAGCGCAAGGGACAGGGATCATTTCCTACGAGCAGTACTTC
TRBJ2-7 | NA | NA | TRBV7-2 | CASSFISGGEQYF | TGTGCCAGCAGCTTTATTTCCGGGGGCGAGCAGTACTTC
TRBJ2-6 | NA | NA | TRBV6-5 | CASSYQGGNVLTF | TGTGCCAGCAGTTACCAGGGAGGCAACGTCCTGACTTTC
TRBJ2-7 | once | NA | TRBV27 | CASSPGPREQYF | TGTGCCAGCAGCCCGGGCCCCCGAGAGCAGTACTTC
TRBJ2-7 | few | NA | TRBV5-1 | CASSEGFHEQYF | TGCGCCAGCAGTGAGGGGTTCCACGAGCAGTACTTC
TRBJ2-2 | few | TRBD1 | TRBV12-3/TRBV12-4 | CASSLDWTGLTGELFF | TGTGCCAGCAGCTTAGATTGGACAGGGCTAACCGGGGAGCTGTTTTTT
TRBJ2-7 | NA | TRBD2 | TRBV7-2 | CASSLAPSGLYEQYF | TGTGCCAGCAGCTTAGCCCCTAGCGGCCTATACGAGCAGTACTTC
TRBJ2-3 | NA | TRBD2 | TRBV14 | CASSRGLAPLDTQYF | TGTGCCAGCAGTAGGGGACTAGCGCCTTTGGATACGCAGTATTTT
TRBJ1-1 | few | NA | TRBV12-3/TRBV12-4 | CASTFLGANTEAFF | TGTGCCAGCACCTTTCTGGGGGCCAACACTGAAGCTTTCTTT
TRBJ2-1 | NA | NA | TRBV20-1 | CSGEGPGNEQFF | TGCAGTGGTGAGGGGCCGGGGAATGAGCAGTTCTTC
TRBJ1-1 | NA | NA | TRBV6-5 | CASSYPGGGNTEAFF | TGTGCCAGCAGTTACCCAGGTGGGGGGAACACTGAAGCTTTCTTT
TRBJ2-3 | NA | NA | TRBV7-6 | CASQQPSSTDTQYF | TGTGCCAGCCAACAGCCGTCTAGCACAGATACGCAGTATTTT
TRBJ2-1 | NA | NA | TRBV20-1 | CSAPPRVPSAKGYNEQFF | TGCAGTGCCCCCCCACGCGTCCCGAGCGCCAAGGGTTACAATGAGCAGTTCTTC
TRBJ2-4 | few | NA | TRBV12-3/TRBV12-4 | CASGVTKNIQYF | TGTGCCAGCGGGGTTACCAAAAACATTCAGTACTTC
TRBJ2-7 | once | TRBD2 | TRBV20-1 | CSASRGLAGYEQYF | TGCAGTGCGTCTCGCGGACTAGCGGGCTACGAGCAGTACTTC
TRBJ1-5 | many | NA | TRBV7-2 | CASQSQVDQYQPQHF | TGTGCCAGTCAGTCGCAGGTCGACCAATATCAGCCCCAGCATTTT
TRBJ2-7 | NA | NA | TRBV6-5 | CASSYRLGQSYEQYF | TGTGCCAGCAGTTACCGCCTGGGACAAAGCTACGAGCAGTACTTC
TRBJ2-1 | few | NA | TRBV20-1 | CSARDLRAPRNNEQFF | TGCAGTGCTAGAGATCTGAGAGCGCCTCGTAACAATGAGCAGTTCTTC
TRBJ1-2 | NA | NA | TRBV25-1 | CASMAGSSYGYTF | TGTGCCAGTATGGCGGGCAGCAGCTATGGCTACACCTTC
TRBJ2-3 | NA | TRBD2 | TRBV3-1 | CASSPLTSGHTDTQYF | TGTGCCAGCAGTCCCTTGACTAGCGGGCACACAGATACGCAGTATTTT
TRBJ2-1 | many | TRBD1 | TRBV5-1 | CASSFGQGDEQFF | TGCGCCAGCAGCTTTGGGCAGGGGGATGAGCAGTTCTTC
TRBJ2-5 | NA | NA | TRBV6-2/TRBV6-3 | CASSRGLGTQYF | TGTGCCAGCAGCCGGGGCTTAGGGACCCAGTACTTC
TRBJ1-1 | NA | NA | TRBV7-9 | CASSLGAPGYTEAFF | TGTGCCAGCAGCTTAGGAGCACCAGGGTACACTGAAGCTTTCTTT
TRBJ1-1 | NA | NA | TRBV7-9 | CASSLAWGAEAFF | TGTGCCAGCAGCTTAGCGTGGGGAGCCGAAGCTTTCTTT
TRBJ1-2 | few | TRBD1 | TRBV6-5 | CASSYGGTGGYTF | TGTGCCAGCAGTTACGGGGGGACAGGGGGCTACACCTTC
TRBJ1-5 | NA | TRBD1 | TRBV6-7 | CASSPRQGKQPQHF | TGTGCCAGCAGTCCCCGACAGGGCAAACAGCCCCAGCATTTT
TRBJ2-6 | few | NA | TRBV10-3 | CAISEEGPSSGANVLTF | TGTGCCATCAGTGAGGAGGGGCCTAGCTCTGGGGCCAACGTCCTGACTTTC
TRBJ2-1 | NA | NA | TRBV5-1 | CASAPGLTLQEQFF | TGCGCCAGCGCTCCGGGACTCACCCTGCAAGAGCAGTTCTTC
TRBJ1-1 | NA | TRBD1 | TRBV9 | CASSVGTGLMNTEAFF | TGTGCCAGCAGCGTTGGGACAGGCCTGATGAACACTGAAGCTTTCTTT
TRBJ2-1 | many | TRBD2 | TRBV12-3/TRBV12-4 | CASSPSLAGITYNEQFF | TGTGCCAGCAGTCCCAGTCTAGCGGGGATCACCTACAATGAGCAGTTCTTC
TRBJ2-1 | few | NA | TRBV10-3 | CAIGDITYNEQFF | TGTGCCATCGGGGATATAACTTATAATGAGCAGTTCTTC
TRBJ2-7 | NA | NA | TRBV2 | CASSELGGYEQYF | TGTGCCAGCAGTGAACTAGGGGGCTACGAGCAGTACTTC
TRBJ2-1 | many | NA | TRBV5-1 | CASSLLASSYNEQFF | TGCGCCAGCAGCTTGTTGGCTAGCTCCTACAATGAGCAGTTCTTC
TRBJ2-2 | few | NA | TRBV5-5 | CASSLELGYGTGELFF | TGTGCCAGCAGCTTGGAGTTAGGGTACGGCACCGGGGAGCTGTTTTTT
TRBJ2-7 | few | TRBD1 | TRBV7-9 | CASSVQGANEQYF | TGTGCCAGCAGCGTTCAGGGGGCCAACGAGCAGTACTTC
TRBJ2-7 | few | NA | TRBV12-3/TRBV12-4 | CASTHRSYEQYF | TGTGCCAGCACCCACAGGAGCTACGAGCAGTACTTC
TRBJ1-1 | NA | TRBD1 | TRBV7-9 | CASSATGVAFF | TGTGCCAGCAGCGCTACAGGGGTAGCTTTCTTT